These 22 T cell receptor beta chains originate from one sample sequenced in a study of T-cell memory formation after mild COVID-19. TCRdb independently ran MiXCR on the 5' RACE reads; one entry per CDR3 protein. The table includes about 340,000 distinct CDR3 sequences, more than 15% detected once. The material sequenced was PBMCs or a T cell subset sorted from them (not recorded which). These receptors were obtained from a man aged 18 to 30 who had mild COVID-19 (a few samples of this study predate the infection). Cell type and time point are not known.

The gene calls are TRBV15 and TRBJ2-6; no clear D. Germline V lookup: CDR1 LNHNV, CDR2 YYDKDF (reference sequence). There are 14 residues in the CDR3. Between the trimmed V and J ends, which lost 0 bases and 4 bases, there was a span of 4 bases. CDR3 in DNA: TGTGCCACCAGCAGAGATATCGGGGCCAACGTCCTGACTTTC. Translating it yields CATSRDIGANVLTF. Supplemented by reference TRBV15 and TRBJ2-6, the full variable domain reads DAMVIQNPRYQVTQFGKPVTLSCSQTLNHNVMYWYQQKSSQAPKLLFHYYDKDFNNEADTPDNFQSRRPNTSFCFLDIRSPGLGDTAMYLCATSRDIGANVLTFGAGSRLTVL.

In this sample, this clonotype turned up a few times. The V gene is TRBV5-4, the J gene TRBJ1-5; D ambiguous. Germline CDR1 and CDR2: SGHNT and YYREEE (reference sequence). V gave up 4 bases and J gave up 4 bases, with 6 bases separating them. This CDR3 region has 12 residues. The CDR3 reads CASSMENQPQHF. The CDR3 coding sequence is TGTGCCAGCAGCATGGAAAATCAGCCCCAGCATTTT.

The chain joins TRBV6-6 to TRBJ2-5; D not certain. The CDR3 extends over 14 amino acids. The germline gives CDR1 MNHNY, CDR2 SVGAGI (reference sequence). V dropped 4 bases and J dropped 0 bases, with 9 bases sitting between them. CDR3 in DNA: TGTGCCAGCAGTTCGACGGAGTACCAAGAGACCCAGTACTTC. Translation gives CASSSTEYQETQYF.

This clonotype was seen a few times. This chain joins TRBV29-1 and TRBJ2-1; 12 nucleotides align to TRBD2. V was clipped by 1 base and J by 3 bases; unmatched bases: 1. This CDR3 is 15 amino acids long. CDR1 is SQVTM and CDR2 is ANQGSEA in the germline V gene. CDR3 in amino acids: CSVEGTSGIYNEQFF. The CDR3 nucleotides are TGCAGCGTTGAAGGGACTAGCGGGATCTACAATGAGCAGTTCTTC.

This clonotype was counted between two and nine times. The CDR3 nucleotides are TGCAGTGCTGCAGGTTATACGAAGATCCTCTATGGCTACACCTTC. Encoded protein: CSAAGYTKILYGYTF. The rearrangement joins TRBV20-1 to TRBJ1-2; D is undetermined. Trimming stripped 5 bases from V and 4 bases from J, with 20 bases between. Germline CDR1 and CDR2: DFQATT and SNEGSKA (reference sequence). There are 15 residues in the CDR3.

The chain has TRBV12-3 or TRBV12-4 and TRBJ2-2; D gene uncertain. Trimming took 4 bases from V and 7 from J, leaving 10 bases between them. CDR3 size: 13 residues. CDR3 sequence reads: CASSSSELGELFF. CDR3 nucleotide sequence: TGTGCCAGCAGTTCCTCTGAGCTCGGGGAGCTGTTTTTT.

The chain carries TRBV11-2 and TRBJ2-2; D is unresolved. Trimming removed 5 bases at V and 3 bases at J, with 13 bases between. Germline values: CDR1 SGHAT, CDR2 FQNNGV. The CDR3 length is 15 residues. CDR3 coding DNA: TGTGCCAGCAGCCTCCCCACCGGATACACCGGGGAGCTGTTTTTT. It specifies CASSLPTGYTGELFF. Using reference TRBV11-2 and TRBJ2-2 for the parts outside the CDR3, the full variable domain is EAGVAQSPRYKIIEKRQSVAFWCNPISGHATLYWYQQILGQGPKLLIQFQNNGVVDDSQLPKDRFSAERLKGVDSTLKIQPAKLEDSAVYLCASSLPTGYTGELFFGEGSRLTVL.

This CDR3 is CSAAELGLTQYF. CDR3 nucleotide sequence: TGCAGTGCGGCAGAACTGGGATTGACCCAGTACTTC. The chain combines TRBV20-1 with TRBJ2-5, with no clear D. Germline lookup yields CDR1 DFQATT and CDR2 SNEGSKA (reference sequence). Trimming left V 6 bases short and J 7 bases short, with 15 bases between. This CDR3 comprises 12 residues.

The rearrangement joins TRBV7-9 to TRBJ2-1; D remains ambiguous. CDR1 and CDR2 (germline): SEHNR, FQNEAQ (reference sequence). Trimming removed 8 bases from V and 9 bases from J, with 14 bases in between. There are 12 residues in the CDR3. CDR3 sequence (DNA): TGTGCCAGCTCCCCCTGGCATCCTGAGCAGTTCTTC. Protein product: CASSPWHPEQFF. The whole variable domain, remainder taken from reference TRBV7-9 and TRBJ2-1, is DTGVSQNPRHKITKRGQNVTFRCDPISEHNRLYWYRQTLGQGPEFLTYFQNEAQLEKSRLLSDRFSAERPKGSFSTLEIQRTEQGDSAMYLCASSPWHPEQFFGPGTRLTVL.

The CDR3 DNA sequence: TGCAGTGCTAACAGGGGTGACACTGAAGCTTTCTTT. Translated: CSANRGDTEAFF. The chain combines TRBV20-1 with TRBJ1-1; 7 bases match TRBD1. Per the germline V gene, CDR1 is DFQATT and CDR2 is SNEGSKA (reference sequence). J was trimmed by 3 bases and V by 4 bases; bases with no gene match: 2. CDR3 length equals 12 residues.

CDR3 residues: CASSQRGSTGNTEAFF. Written as DNA, the CDR3 is TGCGCCAGCAGCCAAAGGGGCTCGACAGGGAACACTGAAGCTTTCTTT. The gene calls are TRBV4-1 and TRBJ1-1, with D perhaps matching TRBD1 (6 bases). This CDR3 has 16 amino acids. Between the trimmed V and J ends, which lost 2 bases and 1 base, there was a span of 14 bases. The germline V gene encodes CDR1 MGHRA and CDR2 YSYEKL.

The chain links TRBV27 to TRBJ2-3, with 7 bases fitting TRBD2. The CDR3 loop spans 14 amino acids. V trimming: 6 bases; J trimming: 7 bases; junction bases outside the gene matches: 10. From germline, CDR1 is MNHEY and CDR2 SMNVEV (reference sequence). Here the CDR3 DNA reads TGTGCCAGCAGGACCCTGGGGGGGAGCCATACGCAGTATTTT. Amino acids: CASRTLGGSHTQYF.

This clonotype came up a few times. The rearrangement links TRBV6-5 to TRBJ2-7; 9 bases align to TRBD1. The CDR3 extends over 14 amino acids. The junction had 6 bases not matched to a gene; V was cut back by 7 bases and J by 2 bases. Germline values: CDR1 MNHEY, CDR2 SVGAGI. For the CDR3, the DNA is TGTGCCAGCAAAAGAGGACAGGGGCCCTACGAGCAGTACTTC. This gives the protein CASKRGQGPYEQYF.

V is TRBV12-3 or TRBV12-4 and J is TRBJ2-1; TRBD1 matches at 7 bases. CDR3 size: 14 residues. V was pared by 3 bases and J by 7 bases, with 6 bases of the junction left unmatched. CDR3 nucleotides: TGTGCCAGCAGTTTGCTACAGGGGAAGAATGAGCAGTTCTTC. Translating it yields CASSLLQGKNEQFF.

This clonotype has a count of ten or more. The rearrangement links TRBV9 to TRBJ2-3; D call uncertain. Germline V CDR1 and CDR2: SGDLS, YYNGEE. Trimming took 0 bases from V and 5 from J, leaving 1 base between them. The CDR3 spans 11 residues. The CDR3 region is CASSVGDTQYF. The CDR3, as DNA: TGTGCCAGCAGCGTAGGAGATACGCAGTATTTT.

This clonotype was detected a few times. J is TRBJ1-1 and V is TRBV4-1, with 9 bases lining up with TRBD1. The CDR3 contains 16 residues. V lost 3 bases to trimming and J lost 3 bases; unmatched junction nucleotides: 8. Germline values: CDR1 MGHRA, CDR2 YSYEKL. The CDR3 DNA follows: TGCGCCAGCAGCCACAGCACTGGACAGGGGTACACTGAAGCTTTCTTT. It specifies CASSHSTGQGYTEAFF.

A few counts support this clonotype. This chain links TRBV7-9 with TRBJ2-3, with 7 bases lining up with TRBD2. Germline CDR1 SEHNR, CDR2 FQNEAQ (reference sequence). V was clipped by 2 bases and J by 4 bases; unmatched bases: 3. There are 14 residues in the CDR3. CDR3 region: CASSLQGGSDTQYF. Here the CDR3 DNA reads TGTGCCAGCAGCTTACAGGGAGGGTCAGATACGCAGTATTTT.

This clonotype was seen repeatedly, ten times or more. In DNA, the CDR3 is TGCGCCAGCAGCCAAGTACCGGCCACAGGGGTCGGCATTCAGTACTTC. Translation: CASSQVPATGVGIQYF. The chain combines TRBV4-3 with TRBJ2-4; 7 nucleotides line up with TRBD1. The CDR3 is 16 amino acids. Germline lookup yields CDR1 LGHNA and CDR2 YSLEER. After removal of 1 base from V and 9 bases from J, the junction contained 12 bases not matched to a gene.

This clonotype was seen a handful of times. The chain is built from TRBV6-2 or TRBV6-3 and TRBJ1-1; no clear D. V lost 4 bases and J 5 bases, leaving 8 bases between the germline ends. This CDR3 region has 12 residues. Germline V gene lookup returns CDR1 MNHEY and CDR2 SVGEGT. CDR3 protein: CASSFPKTEAFF. CDR3 nucleotide sequence: TGTGCCAGCAGTTTCCCCAAGACTGAAGCTTTCTTT.

V usage is TRBV29-1 and J usage is TRBJ1-1; possible D gene TRBD1, 6 bases. Germline CDR1 reads SQVTM; CDR2 reads ANQGSEA. CDR3 size: 13 residues. With 4 bases removed from V and 1 base from J, the gap between germline ends came to 10 bases. The CDR3 DNA is TGCAGCGTTGGACAGGAGCCGAACACTGAAGCTTTCTTT. This codes for CSVGQEPNTEAFF.

The rearrangement uses TRBV6-5 and TRBJ2-1; D assignment may be TRBD1 or TRBD2 (5 bases each). Germline-derived CDR1 and CDR2 are MNHEY and SVGAGI. Between the trimmed V and J ends, which lost 2 bases and 6 bases, there was a span of 8 bases. The CDR3 runs to 13 residues. As DNA, the CDR3 is TGTGCCAGCAGTTACCAGGGAGTCAATGAGCAGTTCTTC. Its protein is CASSYQGVNEQFF.

There are a few counts of this clonotype. This chain links TRBV5-1 with TRBJ2-3; D is unclear. Trimming stripped 1 base from V and 0 bases from J, with 9 bases between. CDR1 SGHRS and CDR2 YFSETQ come from the germline V gene. This CDR3 spans 15 amino acids. The CDR3 nucleotides are TGCGCCAGCAGCTTGATCCCGGCTAGCACAGATACGCAGTATTTT. Its protein product is CASSLIPASTDTQYF.